Listed here are 28 T cell receptor beta chains from one sample, sequenced in a study of OX40 agonist ivuxolimab in advanced cancers. Method: immunoSEQ multiplex PCR; TCRdb's copy keeps in-frame clones and lacks some. The sample includes around 80,000 clones, 85% of them seen just once. Sequencing was performed on CD4+ or CD8+ T cells sorted from blood, taken in a trial of the OX40 agonist ivuxolimab. Receptors originate from an adult with an advanced solid tumor such as melanoma, head and neck, liver or kidney cancer.

The rearrangement links TRBV11-3 to TRBJ1-2; D uncertain. There are 14 residues in the CDR3. V lost 4 bases, J lost 2 bases, and 11 bases lay in between. CDR1 is SGHNT, CDR2 YENEEA, per germline. The CDR3 nucleotides read TGTGCCAGCAGCTCCCCCCGATTGAACTATGGCTACACCTTC. This encodes CASSSPRLNYGYTF. Supplemented by reference TRBV11-3 and TRBJ1-2, the full variable domain reads EAGVVQSPRYKIIEKKQPVAFWCNPISGHNTLYWYLQNLGQGPELLIRYENEEAVDDSQLPKDRFSAERLKGVDSTLKIQPAELGDSAVYLCASSSPRLNYGYTFGSGTRLTVV.

This rearrangement joins TRBV7-3 to TRBJ2-5; D is ambiguous. The CDR3 is 15 residues long. CDR1 is SGHTA and CDR2 is FQGTGA in the germline V gene. V was trimmed by 5 bases and J by 7 bases, leaving 20 bases between them. The CDR3 DNA sequence: TGTGCCAGCAGCCCCCTCGGCGGCGCGAGAAGGACCCAGTACTTC. The encoded protein is CASSPLGGARRTQYF.

This chain uses TRBV30 with TRBJ1-3, with TRBD1 as a possible D gene (5 bases). The V end was cut by 3 bases, the J end by 0 bases, with 15 bases between. CDR3 length equals 16 residues. The germline gives CDR1 GTSNPN, CDR2 SVGIG (reference sequence). The CDR3 sequence: CAWRARGNLSGNTIYF. In DNA, the CDR3 is TGTGCCTGGAGGGCTAGGGGAAATCTCTCTGGAAACACCATATATTTT.

V usage is TRBV27 and J usage is TRBJ2-4, with D perhaps TRBD1 (5 bases). The CDR3 loop spans 15 amino acids. V lost 2 bases to trimming and J lost 8 bases, with 16 bases between them. Germline CDR1 is MNHEY and CDR2 is SMNVEV (reference sequence). CDR3: CASSLATDYGYIQYF. The CDR3, as DNA: TGTGCCAGCAGTTTAGCGACAGATTATGGGTACATTCAGTACTTC.

V usage is TRBV4-3 and J usage is TRBJ2-1; no firm D call. The germline V gene has CDR1 LGHNA and CDR2 YSLEER. The CDR3 contains 13 residues. The V end was cut by 3 bases, the J end by 6 bases, with 9 bases between. Here the CDR3 DNA reads TGCGCCAGCAGCCACCAGCATTCCAATGAGCAGTTCTTC. Protein sequence: CASSHQHSNEQFF.

This chain joins TRBV5-5 and TRBJ2-1; 12 bases line up with TRBD2. The CDR3 has 17 residues. With 3 bases clipped from V and 0 bases from J, the junction kept 4 bases outside the gene matches. Germline values: CDR1 SGHKS, CDR2 YYEKEE (reference sequence). This chain's CDR3 is CASSSLAGGSSYNEQFF. CDR3 sequence (DNA): TGTGCCAGCAGCTCTCTAGCGGGAGGGAGCTCCTACAATGAGCAGTTCTTC.

The chain employs TRBV7-2 and TRBJ2-3, with 8 bases that match TRBD2. Trimming at V came to 3 bases and at J to 6 bases, leaving 14 bases not matched to a gene. CDR3 length equals 17 residues. Germline loops: CDR1 SGHTA, CDR2 FQGNSA. CDR3 DNA: TGTGCCAGCAGCTTGGTTGTGTCGGGAGGGTTACGGGATACGCAGTATTTT. Translation gives CASSLVVSGGLRDTQYF.

This rearrangement joins TRBV6-5 to TRBJ2-1; 9 bases align to TRBD1. This CDR3 is built from 15 residues. The V gene end was trimmed by 1 base and the J gene end by 8 bases; junction bases not matched to a gene: 6. CDR1 MNHEY and CDR2 SVGAGI come from the germline V gene. CDR3 sequence (DNA): TGTGCCAGCAGTTACTACAGGGGGCGCAGAGATGAGCAGTTCTTC. It translates to CASSYYRGRRDEQFF.

This clone was counted a single time. The CDR3 here is CASSGWGDPSGNTIYF. Written as DNA, the CDR3 is TGTGCCAGCAGTGGTTGGGGGGACCCCTCTGGAAACACCATATATTTT. The chain is built from TRBV2 and TRBJ1-3; possibly TRBD1 for D (5 bases). The CDR3 extends over 16 amino acids. Trimming left V 4 bases short and J 0 bases short, with 13 bases between. Per germline, CDR1 SNHLY and CDR2 FYNNEI.

The rearrangement joins TRBV29-1 to TRBJ1-3, with D uncertain. Germline V CDR1 and CDR2: SQVTM, ANQGSEA. The CDR3 consists of 13 residues. Trimming shortened V by 5 bases and J by 4 bases, and 12 bases separated the two germline ends. The DNA of the CDR3 is TGCAGCGTTAACGTCGTGTCCGGAAACACCATATATTTT. Translating gives CSVNVVSGNTIYF.

In this sample, this clone turned up a few times. V usage is TRBV7-8 and J usage is TRBJ2-4; D might be TRBD1 (5 bases). Trimming cost V 4 bases and J 14 bases, with 12 bases left between them. Germline CDR1 and CDR2: SGHVS and FQNEAQ. This CDR3 contains 11 residues. The CDR3 spells CASSSQTEKYF. CDR3 sequence (DNA): TGTGCCAGCAGCTCCCAGACAGAGAAGTACTTC. Full variable domain (remainder filled in from reference TRBV7-8 and TRBJ2-4): GAGVSQSPRYKVAKRGQDVALRCDPISGHVSLFWYQQALGQGPEFLTYFQNEAQLDKSGLPSDRFFAERPEGSVSTLKIQRTQQEDSAVYLCASSSQTEKYFGAGTRLSVL.

The chain has TRBV28 and TRBJ2-7; TRBD1 matches at 12 bases. There are 16 residues in the CDR3. The germline CDR1 and CDR2 sequences are MDHEN and SYDVKM. V was clipped by 5 bases and J by 4 bases; unmatched bases: 9. The CDR3 DNA reads as TGTGCCAGCAGTCCCTACGGGACAGGGGGCACATACGAGCAGTACTTC. Amino acids: CASSPYGTGGTYEQYF.

The count of this clone is one. The CDR3 here is CASSLRVSNTEAFF. CDR3 bases: TGTGCCAGCAGCTTAAGGGTATCGAACACTGAAGCTTTCTTT. This chain joins TRBV7-2 and TRBJ1-1; D is unresolved. Trimming took 2 bases from V and 1 from J, leaving 8 bases between them. The CDR3 runs to 14 residues. Germline-derived CDR1 and CDR2 are SGHTA and FQGNSA.

The rearrangement links TRBV19 to TRBJ2-7; 13 nucleotides agree with TRBD2. This CDR3 is built from 16 residues. J lost 3 bases, V lost 1 base, and 3 bases had no gene match. Germline V gene lookup returns CDR1 LNHDA and CDR2 SQIVND (reference sequence). The CDR3 region is CASSIGLAGGGYEQYF. CDR3 sequence (DNA): TGTGCCAGTAGTATAGGACTAGCGGGAGGAGGCTACGAGCAGTACTTC. The full variable domain, completed using reference TRBV19 and TRBJ2-7, is DGGITQSPKYLFRKEGQNVTLSCEQNLNHDAMYWYRQDPGQGLRLIYYSQIVNDFQKGDIAEGYSVSREKKESFPLTVTSAQKNPTAFYLCASSIGLAGGGYEQYFGPGTRLTVT.

The chain joins TRBV7-2 to TRBJ1-1; D not certain. This CDR3 comprises 8 residues. V was cut by 5 bases and J by 11 bases, with 3 bases left in between. The germline V gene encodes CDR1 SGHTA and CDR2 FQGNSA. The chain's CDR3 is CASSPAFF. The CDR3 DNA is TGTGCCAGCAGCCCGGCTTTCTTT.

The rearrangement uses TRBV15 and TRBJ1-2; D may be TRBD1 (5 bases). The germline CDR1 and CDR2 sequences are LNHNV and YYDKDF (reference sequence). This CDR3 contains 16 residues. The V end was cut by 4 bases, the J end by 7 bases, with 22 bases between. The CDR3 region is CATSKNDAPGIGGYTF. The CDR3 DNA sequence: TGTGCCACCAGCAAAAACGATGCACCAGGGATCGGTGGCTACACCTTC.

The chain joins TRBV19 to TRBJ1-1, with TRBD1 identical over 7 bases. The junction had 12 bases not matched to a gene; V was cut back by 11 bases and J by 0 bases. The CDR3 is 15 amino acids. The germline CDR1 and CDR2 sequences are LNHDA and SQIVND (reference sequence). For the CDR3, the DNA is TGTGCCGGGAACCGGGACAGTGCCATGAACACTGAAGCTTTCTTT. Protein: CAGNRDSAMNTEAFF.

This chain joins TRBV9 and TRBJ1-2, with D tentatively TRBD1 (6 bases). The V and J ends lost 4 bases and 1 base respectively, with 11 bases between them. The germline V gene encodes CDR1 SGDLS and CDR2 YYNGEE. The CDR3 is 14 residues long. CDR3 loop: CASSPGALNYGYTF. In nucleotides, the CDR3 is TGTGCCAGCAGCCCGGGGGCACTTAACTATGGCTACACCTTC.

The chain carries TRBV5-4 and TRBJ1-1, with D hard to call. V was clipped by 4 bases and J by 0 bases, with 16 bases between them. Germline V CDR1 and CDR2: SGHNT, YYREEE (reference sequence). The CDR3 has 16 residues. CDR3 DNA: TGTGCCAGCAGCCCCGCCGGGGAGAGAATGAACACTGAAGCTTTCTTT. Residues: CASSPAGERMNTEAFF.

The gene calls are TRBV7-2 and TRBJ1-1; D perhaps matches TRBD1 (5 bases). V lost 4 bases to trimming and J lost 1 base, with 19 bases between them. The CDR3 totals 17 residues. Per germline, CDR1 SGHTA and CDR2 FQGNSA. The CDR3 spells CASSSPVRAPRNTEAFF. Written as DNA, the CDR3 is TGTGCCAGCAGCTCTCCTGTCAGGGCTCCCAGGAACACTGAAGCTTTCTTT.

This clone was observed a few times. As DNA, the CDR3 is TGTGCCAGCAGCTTGGGTAGCAATCAGCCCCAGCATTTT. Its translation is CASSLGSNQPQHF. The chain carries TRBV5-4 and TRBJ1-5; D gene uncertain. Germline CDR1 is SGHNT and CDR2 is YYREEE (reference sequence). CDR3 length equals 13 residues. V lost 0 bases and J 0 bases, leaving 1 base between the germline ends.

The chain recombines TRBV2 with TRBJ1-6; TRBD1 matches at 7 bases. CDR3 length: 14 residues. Germline CDR1 SNHLY, CDR2 FYNNEI. V shed 7 bases and J 10 bases; nucleotides not matched to a gene: 10. The CDR3 region is CASKLRGMGSPLHF. The CDR3 DNA reads TGTGCCAGCAAGCTCAGGGGGATGGGGTCACCCCTCCACTTT.

Only a few counts were recorded for this clone. V is TRBV4-1 and J is TRBJ2-2; 10 bases are a match to TRBD2. V gave up 4 bases and J gave up 2 bases; unmatched junction bases: 10. The germline gives CDR1 MGHRA, CDR2 YSYEKL. This CDR3 has 18 amino acids. This chain's CDR3 is CASSPLGASGGNTGELFF. The CDR3 DNA sequence: TGCGCCAGCAGCCCGCTTGGGGCTAGCGGGGGTAACACCGGGGAGCTGTTTTTT.

The CDR3 DNA sequence: TGCGCCAGCAGCTTCGACCCGGGGGGGGAGCAGTACTTC. Amino acids: CASSFDPGGEQYF. The chain carries TRBV5-1 and TRBJ2-7; 8 bases are shared with TRBD2. Per the germline V gene, CDR1 is SGHRS and CDR2 is YFSETQ. J lost 7 bases, V lost 2 bases, and 5 bases had no gene match. This CDR3 region has 13 residues.

This chain connects TRBV27 to TRBJ1-2; 7 nucleotides line up with TRBD1. The CDR3 loop spans 15 amino acids. CDR1 MNHEY and CDR2 SMNVEV come from the germline V gene (reference sequence). The junction had 14 bases not matched to a gene; V was cut back by 5 bases and J by 8 bases. The CDR3 nucleotides are TGTGCCAGCAGTCCCTCGGACAGGACCTCATTGGGCTACACCTTC. Encoded protein: CASSPSDRTSLGYTF.

DNA of the CDR3: TGTGCCAGCAGCTTAGAGGCCTACAATGAGCAGTTCTTC. It is translated as CASSLEAYNEQFF. The rearrangement joins TRBV7-2 to TRBJ2-1; D ambiguous. Germline V gene lookup returns CDR1 SGHTA and CDR2 FQGNSA. V shed 1 base and J shed 2 bases, with 3 bases lying between them. CDR3 length: 13 residues.

This chain connects TRBV2 to TRBJ1-4; TRBD1 agrees at 12 bases. Germline trimming cut 6 bases from V and 0 bases from J; bases unmatched to any gene: 5. Germline V gene lookup returns CDR1 SNHLY and CDR2 FYNNEI. The CDR3 loop spans 17 amino acids. This CDR3 is CASSAGTGGATNEKLFF. DNA of the CDR3: TGTGCCAGCAGCGCCGGGACAGGGGGCGCAACTAATGAAAAACTGTTTTTT.

CDR3 sequence reads: CASSQERLAGGVKGKETQYF. DNA for the CDR3: TGTGCCAGCAGCCAAGAGAGACTAGCGGGGGGTGTTAAAGGGAAAGAGACCCAGTACTTC. This chain links TRBV4-2 with TRBJ2-5; 13 positions agree with TRBD2. V was clipped by 0 bases and J by 3 bases; unmatched bases: 13. Germline assignment: CDR1 LGHNA and CDR2 YNFKEQ. The CDR3 length is 20 residues.